The 31 T cell receptor beta chains below come from one sample, sequenced in a study of blood T cell repertoires in COVID-19. Method: immunoSEQ multiplex PCR; TCRdb's copy keeps in-frame clones and lacks some. The data show some 150,000 clones, roughly 88% seen once. Sequenced: peripheral blood. The receptors originated from a man in his sixties who had recovered from COVID-19.

The chain links TRBV6-5 to TRBJ2-3; no definite D call. The CDR3 is 15 amino acids. Germline CDR1 reads MNHEY; CDR2 reads SVGAGI. V was cut by 4 bases and J by 0 bases, with 11 bases left in between. The CDR3 bases are TGTGCCAGCAGTTTACGACTCCCTAGCACAGATACGCAGTATTTT. It translates to CASSLRLPSTDTQYF.

The chain carries TRBV7-3 and TRBJ2-5, with D perhaps matching TRBD1 (6 bases). The germline CDR1 and CDR2 sequences are SGHTA and FQGTGA. This CDR3 is built from 13 residues. Trimming stripped 5 bases from V and 2 bases from J, with 9 bases between. CDR3 residues: CASSVTGQETQYF. The DNA for the CDR3 is TGTGCCAGCAGCGTGACAGGACAAGAGACCCAGTACTTC.

V is TRBV2 and J is TRBJ2-7, with TRBD1 matching over 7 bases. Looked up from germline, CDR1 is SNHLY and CDR2 is FYNNEI. This CDR3 has 12 residues. Germline trimming cut 8 bases from V and 4 bases from J; bases unmatched to any gene: 5. CDR3 residues: CASGRQGYEQYF. The CDR3 bases are TGTGCCAGCGGAAGACAGGGATACGAGCAGTACTTC.

The chain couples TRBV20-1 to TRBJ1-2, with D possibly TRBD1 on 5 matching bases. This CDR3 is built from 15 residues. The V end was cut by 3 bases, the J end by 6 bases, with 20 bases between. The germline V gene encodes CDR1 DFQATT and CDR2 SNEGSKA (reference sequence). In nucleotides, the CDR3 is TGCAGTGCTAGTCGGTCCGGGGGAGTATTGGATGGCTACACCTTC. Encoded protein: CSASRSGGVLDGYTF.

The chain links TRBV7-3 to TRBJ1-2; D may be TRBD1 (5 bases). The CDR3 consists of 13 residues. V was cut by 1 base and J by 6 bases, with 9 bases left in between. From germline, CDR1 is SGHTA and CDR2 FQGTGA. CDR3 DNA: TGTGCCAGCAGCTTAATAGCAGGGAATGGCTACACCTTC. Protein product: CASSLIAGNGYTF. Full variable domain (outside the CDR3, taken from reference TRBV7-3 and TRBJ1-2): GAGVSQTPSNKVTEKGKYVELRCDPISGHTALYWYRQSLGQGPEFLIYFQGTGAADDSGLPNDRFFAVRPEGSVSTLKIQRTERGDSAVYLCASSLIAGNGYTFGSGTRLTVV.

This chain's CDR3 is CASRWTGAYEQYF. The CDR3 DNA sequence: TGTGCCAGCAGATGGACAGGGGCCTACGAGCAGTACTTC. The genes are TRBV11-1 and TRBJ2-7, with 9 bases lining up with TRBD1. CDR1 and CDR2 from the germline V gene are SGHAT and FQDESV (reference sequence). Unmatched junction bases numbered 2, after V lost 6 bases and J lost 2 bases. CDR3 length: 13 residues.

The chain has TRBV24-1 and TRBJ2-3, with 8 bases aligning to TRBD1. The CDR3 is made up of 14 amino acids. Per the germline V gene, CDR1 is KGHDR and CDR2 is SFDVKD. Losses at the gene ends were 4 bases for V and 6 bases for J; bases not matched to a gene: 5. CDR3 sequence reads: CATSDRGLGDTQYF. DNA for the CDR3: TGTGCCACCAGTGACAGGGGGCTTGGGGATACGCAGTATTTT.

The chain joins TRBV2 to TRBJ2-2, with a weak D call TRBD1 (5 bases). Germline values: CDR1 SNHLY, CDR2 FYNNEI. V lost 2 bases to trimming and J lost 0 bases, with 10 bases between them. The CDR3 loop spans 16 amino acids. The CDR3 DNA sequence: TGTGCCAGCAGTGAACGAGTGACAGCGAACACCGGGGAGCTGTTTTTT. It codes for CASSERVTANTGELFF.

V is TRBV29-1 and J is TRBJ1-2; tentatively, D is TRBD1 (6 bases). There are 11 residues in the CDR3. In germline, CDR1 is SQVTM, CDR2 ANQGSEA. CDR3 sequence reads: CSVNRDYGYTF. CDR3 DNA sequence: TGCAGTGTGAACAGGGATTATGGCTACACCTTC. The entire variable domain, with the rest obtained from reference TRBV29-1 and TRBJ1-2, is as follows: SAVISQKPSRDICQRGTSLTIQCQVDSQVTMMFWYRQQPGQSLTLIATANQGSEATYESGFVIDKFPISRPNLTFSTLTVSNMSPEDSSIYLCSVNRDYGYTFGSGTRLTVV.

This clone was seen a handful of times. This sequence joins TRBV12-5 and TRBJ1-1; D ambiguous. The germline CDR1 and CDR2 sequences are LGHNT and FRNRAP. The CDR3 length is 14 residues. V lost 7 bases and J 0 bases, leaving 12 bases between the germline ends. The CDR3, as DNA: TGTGCTAGTGACAATAGCCCGATGAACACTGAAGCTTTCTTT. Residues: CASDNSPMNTEAFF.

V and J are TRBV13 and TRBJ1-5; D may be TRBD1 (6 bases). Trimming stripped 2 bases from V and 4 bases from J, with 12 bases between. This CDR3 spans 15 amino acids. Germline CDR1 PRHDT, CDR2 FYEKMQ (reference sequence). CDR3 residues: CASSLRGFGNQPQHF. The DNA for the CDR3 is TGTGCCAGCAGCTTAAGGGGGTTTGGGAATCAGCCCCAGCATTTT.

This clone was seen just once. The chain is built from TRBV9 and TRBJ1-1; possibly TRBD1 for D (5 bases). Per germline, CDR1 SGDLS and CDR2 YYNGEE. The CDR3 is made up of 14 amino acids. Trimming stripped 8 bases from V and 1 base from J, with 15 bases between. The CDR3 nucleotides read TGTGCCAGTCGAAAGGGACTAACGAACACTGAAGCTTTCTTT. Encoded protein: CASRKGLTNTEAFF.

V and J are TRBV4-2 and TRBJ2-7; 7 bases fit TRBD1. The CDR3 length is 15 residues. V lost 2 bases and J lost 0; bases outside the gene matches: 4. Germline values: CDR1 LGHNA, CDR2 YNFKEQ. The CDR3 DNA follows: TGTGCCAGCAGCCAACTACGGGACAGCTCCTACGAGCAGTACTTC. Protein product: CASSQLRDSSYEQYF.

V gene TRBV29-1 combines with J gene TRBJ1-2; 10 bases are shared with TRBD1. Germline loops: CDR1 SQVTM, CDR2 ANQGSEA. Losses at the gene ends were 7 bases for V and 3 bases for J; bases not matched to a gene: 5. CDR3 length equals 13 residues. Written as DNA, the CDR3 is TGCAGCGCCCGGACAGGGGGAGACTATGGCTACACCTTC. It specifies CSARTGGDYGYTF.

This clone was seen only once. This chain connects TRBV28 to TRBJ1-4; the D gene is possibly TRBD1 (5 bases). Germline CDR1 and CDR2: MDHEN and SYDVKM. The CDR3 is 13 amino acids. V was clipped by 7 bases and J by 5 bases, with 11 bases between them. CDR3 DNA sequence: TGTGCCAGCACGGGGGGTTGGAATGAAAAACTGTTTTTT. Translation gives CASTGGWNEKLFF. Full variable domain (outside the CDR3, taken from reference TRBV28 and TRBJ1-4): DVKVTQSSRYLVKRTGEKVFLECVQDMDHENMFWYRQDPGLGLRLIYFSYDVKMKEKGDIPEGYSVSREKKERFSLILESASTNQTSMYLCASTGGWNEKLFFGSGTQLSVL.

V gene TRBV5-1 combines with J gene TRBJ2-2; TRBD2 might be the D (6 bases). The CDR3 has 15 residues. Germline values: CDR1 SGHRS, CDR2 YFSETQ. V was clipped by 1 base and J by 5 bases, with 12 bases between them. The CDR3 protein is CASSLSTSLTGELFF. DNA for the CDR3: TGCGCCAGCAGCTTGAGCACTAGCCTTACCGGGGAGCTGTTTTTT.

The chain employs TRBV30 and TRBJ1-4, with D maybe TRBD1 (6 bases). Trimming took 3 bases from V and 4 from J, leaving 18 bases between them. Germline V CDR1 and CDR2: GTSNPN, SVGIG (reference sequence). This CDR3 is 16 amino acids long. Here the CDR3 reads CAWSLNAGTFNEKLFF. CDR3 DNA sequence: TGTGCCTGGAGCCTAAATGCCGGGACATTTAATGAAAAACTGTTTTTT. The variable domain in full, with the rest retrieved from reference TRBV30 and TRBJ1-4, is SQTIHQWPATLVQPVGSPLSLECTVEGTSNPNLYWYRQAAGRGLQLLFYSVGIGQISSEVPQNLSASRPQDRQFILSSKKLLLSDSGFYLCAWSLNAGTFNEKLFFGSGTQLSVL.

This clone was counted only a few times. The chain employs TRBV30 and TRBJ1-2; 9 bases are shared with TRBD1. V lost 3 bases to trimming and J lost 3 bases; unmatched junction nucleotides: 8. The CDR3 totals 15 residues. Germline values: CDR1 GTSNPN, CDR2 SVGIG (reference sequence). CDR3 in DNA: TGTGCCTGGAGCCTCCCGGGACAGGGACACTATGGCTACACCTTC. Its translation is CAWSLPGQGHYGYTF.

This rearrangement joins TRBV10-3 to TRBJ2-1; 9 bases are a match to TRBD1. This CDR3 comprises 14 residues. After removal of 6 bases from V and 3 bases from J, the junction contained 3 bases not matched to a gene. The germline CDR1 and CDR2 sequences are ENHRY and SYGVKD. CDR3 sequence: CAIRPGQGYNEQFF. DNA of the CDR3: TGTGCCATCAGGCCGGGACAGGGCTACAATGAGCAGTTCTTC.

The V and J genes are TRBV13 and TRBJ1-3, with a tentative D call TRBD1 (5 bases). Trimming pared 2 bases from V and 0 bases from J, leaving 8 bases between. The germline CDR1 and CDR2 sequences are PRHDT and FYEKMQ (reference sequence). The CDR3 loop spans 15 amino acids. The CDR3 protein is CASSLFQGSGNTIYF. The CDR3 coding sequence is TGTGCCAGCAGCTTATTTCAGGGCTCTGGAAACACCATATATTTT.

This chain joins TRBV5-1 and TRBJ2-1, with 7 nucleotides matching TRBD1. CDR1 and CDR2 (germline): SGHRS, YFSETQ. The trim removed 5 bases at V and 0 bases at J, leaving 5 bases unmatched. The CDR3 has 15 amino acids. For the CDR3, the DNA is TGCGCCAGCAGAGATGGACAGGCCTCCTACAATGAGCAGTTCTTC. As protein: CASRDGQASYNEQFF. Combining the CDR3 with reference TRBV5-1 and TRBJ2-1 gives the whole variable domain KAGVTQTPRYLIKTRGQQVTLSCSPISGHRSVSWYQQTPGQGLQFLFEYFSETQRNKGNFPGRFSGRQFSNSRSEMNVSTLELGDSALYLCASRDGQASYNEQFFGPGTRLTVL.

Written as DNA, the CDR3 is TGTGCCAGTAGTCCGGGGAACGGCTATGGCTACACCTTC. It specifies CASSPGNGYGYTF. The rearrangement links TRBV19 to TRBJ1-2; D uncertain. The V gene's germline CDR1 is LNHDA and CDR2 SQIVND (reference sequence). Trimming stripped 5 bases from V and 4 bases from J, with 11 bases between. The CDR3 extends over 13 amino acids.

This clone occurred a few times. The chain recombines TRBV15 with TRBJ1-5, with D unclear. In germline, CDR1 is LNHNV, CDR2 YYDKDF (reference sequence). The CDR3 consists of 17 residues. Trimming removed 2 bases at V and 4 bases at J, with 18 bases between. The CDR3 loop reads CATSRPFGGVKNQPQHF. Here the CDR3 DNA reads TGTGCCACCAGCAGACCCTTTGGAGGAGTAAAGAATCAGCCCCAGCATTTT.

A remark on this clone: A read error may account for a junction end that differs from germline. The chain links TRBV3-1 (or the pseudogene TRBV3-2) to TRBJ1-2; a weak D match, TRBD1 (5 bases). CDR1 and CDR2 (germline): LGHDT, YNNKEL (reference sequence). This CDR3 contains 14 residues. The CDR3 sequence: CASRQDSTNYGYTF. CDR3 coding DNA: TGTGCCAGCAGGCAAGACAGTACTAACTATGGCTACACCTTC.

The V and J genes are TRBV19 and TRBJ2-3; TRBD1 might be the D (5 bases). This CDR3 comprises 14 residues. V was cut by 6 bases and J by 3 bases, with 13 bases left in between. The germline V gene has CDR1 LNHDA and CDR2 SQIVND (reference sequence). Here the CDR3 reads CASSQGRFTDTQYF. The CDR3 DNA follows: TGTGCCAGTAGCCAGGGAAGATTTACAGATACGCAGTATTTT. Combining the CDR3 with reference TRBV19 and TRBJ2-3 gives the whole variable domain DGGITQSPKYLFRKEGQNVTLSCEQNLNHDAMYWYRQDPGQGLRLIYYSQIVNDFQKGDIAEGYSVSREKKESFPLTVTSAQKNPTAFYLCASSQGRFTDTQYFGPGTRLTVL.

The rearrangement uses TRBV4-1 and TRBJ2-5, with TRBD1 matching 8 bases. The junction had 6 bases not matched to a gene; V was cut back by 1 base and J by 5 bases. The CDR3 runs 15 residues. Germline CDR1 reads MGHRA; CDR2 reads YSYEKL. CDR3 region: CASSQAGQAAETQYF. CDR3 DNA sequence: TGCGCCAGCAGCCAAGCGGGACAGGCAGCCGAGACCCAGTACTTC.

The chain is built from TRBV30 and TRBJ1-2; no reliable D call. The V end was cut by 3 bases, the J end by 5 bases, with 7 bases between. Germline CDR1 and CDR2: GTSNPN and SVGIG (reference sequence). The CDR3 covers 11 residues. CDR3 in DNA: TGTGCCTGGAGAGTAGCTTATGGCTACACCTTC. Its translation: CAWRVAYGYTF.

This clone appeared a few times. The chain joins TRBV18 to TRBJ1-5, with 7 bases fitting TRBD1. Germline V gene data show CDR1 as KGHSH and CDR2 as LQKENI. The CDR3 has 14 residues. V shed 2 bases and J 7 bases; nucleotides not matched to a gene: 5. The DNA for the CDR3 is TGTGCCAGCTCACCAGACAGGGATGGGCAGCCCCAGCATTTT. Translated, it gives CASSPDRDGQPQHF.

V usage is TRBV3-1 (or the pseudogene TRBV3-2) and J usage is TRBJ2-3, with 7 positions matching TRBD2. From germline, CDR1 is LGHDT and CDR2 YNNKEL (reference sequence). The CDR3 loop spans 15 amino acids. V shed 1 base and J 9 bases; nucleotides not matched to a gene: 10. The CDR3 sequence: CASSQGTSAGGTQYF. The CDR3 DNA is TGTGCCAGCAGCCAAGGTACGAGCGCCGGGGGGACGCAGTATTTT.

A single count supports this clone. This rearrangement joins TRBV29-1 to TRBJ2-4; D may be TRBD1 (5 bases). The CDR3 is 11 amino acids. Germline CDR1 SQVTM, CDR2 ANQGSEA. V lost 6 bases, J lost 6 bases, and 9 bases lay in between. DNA of the CDR3: TGCAGCGTCAGACAGTCAAACATTCAGTACTTC. Its translation is CSVRQSNIQYF.

The rearrangement uses TRBV24-1 and TRBJ1-6; 9 bases are a match to TRBD1. CDR3 size: 14 residues. Germline CDR1 and CDR2: KGHDR and SFDVKD. V lost 12 bases and J lost 6; bases outside the gene matches: 8. The CDR3 here is CAQGDRACNSPLHF. CDR3 DNA: TGTGCCCAGGGGGACAGGGCTTGTAATTCACCCCTCCACTTT.